This is a list of T cell receptor beta chains from one sample in a study of T cells after somatic rescue of genetic block. TCRdb's copy holds only in-frame clones and misses some; the assay was immunoSEQ multiplex PCR. The sample includes some 67,000 clones, roughly 94% seen only once; the top ten take around 2.8%. The source material was peripheral blood mononuclear cells (PBMCs). These receptors were obtained from a man in his forties or fifties. Each CDR3 is given with its conserved first and last residue. A D gene is named only where the DNA matches it firmly. Part of the rows lack a size; the others show once, few, many or a class for expanded clones.

NA,NA,TRBV19,TRBJ1-5,CASSISKVRSFNQPQHF,TGTGCCAGTAGTATTTCTAAGGTCCGATCGTTCAATCAGCCCCAGCATTTT
NA,NA,TRBV19,TRBJ1-5,CASSLRSNQPQHF,TGTGCCAGTAGTTTGCGCAGCAATCAGCCCCAGCATTTT
NA,NA,TRBV11-2,TRBJ2-5,CASSLGGQRGLETQYF,TGTGCCAGCAGCTTAGGGGGCCAGAGGGGTTTGGAGACCCAGTACTTC
TRBD2,NA,TRBV2,TRBJ2-7,CASRATGASGSYYEQYF,TGTGCCAGCAGGGCAACTGGGGCCAGCGGGAGCTACTACGAGCAGTACTTC
NA,NA,TRBV7-9,TRBJ2-4,CASSRDLLAKNIQYF,TGTGCCAGCAGCCGGGACCTATTAGCCAAAAACATTCAGTACTTC
TRBD2,NA,TRBV4-1,TRBJ2-7,CASSQGTSGGYEQYF,TGCGCCAGCAGCCAGGGGACTAGCGGAGGCTACGAGCAGTACTTC
TRBD2,NA,TRBV9,TRBJ2-2,CASSALAGGRTGELFF,TGTGCCAGCAGCGCACTAGCGGGAGGGCGGACCGGGGAGCTGTTTTTT
NA,NA,TRBV9,TRBJ2-1,CASSVGVLNEQFF,TGTGCCAGCAGCGTAGGAGTTCTTAATGAGCAGTTCTTC
NA,NA,TRBV9,TRBJ2-2,CASSVAGVRDTGELFF,TGTGCCAGCAGCGTAGCGGGGGTTAGAGACACCGGGGAGCTGTTTTTT
NA,NA,TRBV10-1,TRBJ1-1,CASSESGVNTEAFF,TGCGCCAGCAGTGAGTCGGGGGTGAACACTGAAGCTTTCTTT
NA,NA,TRBV23-1,TRBJ2-7,CASTHGTKEDYEQYF,TGCGCCAGCACCCACGGGACAAAAGAGGACTACGAGCAGTACTTC
NA,NA,TRBV27,TRBJ1-1,CASSFNARGRGGTEAFF,TGTGCCAGCAGTTTTAACGCCCGAGGCAGGGGAGGCACTGAAGCTTTCTTT
TRBD2,NA,TRBV19,TRBJ2-7,CASSTGLAGVYEQYF,TGTGCCAGTAGTACGGGACTAGCGGGCGTCTACGAGCAGTACTTC
NA,once,TRBV18,TRBJ2-2,CASSPGAGLTGELFF,TGTGCCAGCTCACCAGGGGCAGGGCTTACCGGGGAGCTGTTTTTT
TRBD1,NA,TRBV7-7,TRBJ2-5,CASSRGTGVGETQYF,TGTGCTAGCTCCCGAGGGACAGGGGTTGGCGAGACCCAGTACTTC
TRBD2,NA,TRBV4-1,TRBJ2-7,CASSQVSGRAEEYF,TGCGCCAGCAGCCAAGTTTCCGGGAGGGCCGAGGAGTACTTC
NA,NA,TRBV9,TRBJ2-2,CASSAYSTGTTMGELFF,TGTGCCAGCAGCGCGTACTCGACAGGCACTACAATGGGGGAGCTGTTTTTT
NA,NA,TRBV5-5,TRBJ2-7,CASSPQVLLYEQYF,TGTGCCAGCAGCCCACAGGTCCTACTCTACGAGCAGTACTTC
TRBD1,NA,TRBV7-9,TRBJ1-2,CASSSQGGTVSYTF,TGTGCCAGCAGCTCTCAAGGGGGGACAGTGAGCTACACCTTC
TRBD2,NA,TRBV19,TRBJ2-1,CASSIGREGRVYEQFF,TGTGCCAGTAGTATAGGGCGGGAGGGCCGAGTGTATGAGCAGTTCTTC
TRBD1,NA,TRBV19,TRBJ1-1,CATADRGVTEAFF,TGTGCCACCGCTGACAGGGGGGTGACTGAAGCTTTCTTT
NA,NA,TRBV19,TRBJ1-1,CASSITANTEAFF,TGTGCCAGTAGTATCACGGCGAACACTGAAGCTTTCTTT
NA,NA,TRBV7-9,TRBJ2-7,CASSFGQREQYF,TGTGCCAGCAGCTTCGGCCAGCGCGAGCAGTACTTC
NA,NA,TRBV2,TRBJ1-4,CASSEERPGTNEKLFF,TGTGCCAGCAGTGAAGAGAGGCCTGGGACTAATGAAAAACTGTTTTTT
NA,NA,TRBV6-1,TRBJ1-1,CASRQQSTEAFF,TGTGCCAGCAGGCAACAGAGCACTGAAGCTTTCTTT
NA,NA,TRBV7-2,TRBJ1-1,CASSLAPGTTEAFF,TGTGCCAGCAGCTTAGCTCCAGGGACCACTGAAGCTTTCTTT
NA,few,TRBV2,TRBJ2-5,CASSETMPGETQYF,TGTGCCAGCAGTGAAACCATGCCAGGGGAGACCCAGTACTTC
NA,NA,TRBV5-1,TRBJ2-5,CASSFGGLQETQYF,TGCGCCAGCAGCTTCGGAGGGCTCCAAGAGACCCAGTACTTC
NA,NA,TRBV21-1,TRBJ2-1,CASSRHRRRRGNEQFF,TGTGCCAGCAGCAGACACCGACGGAGGCGAGGCAATGAGCAGTTCTTC
TRBD1,NA,TRBV9,TRBJ2-5,CASSITGTVQETQYF,TGTGCCAGCAGCATCACCGGGACAGTACAAGAGACCCAGTACTTC
TRBD2,NA,TRBV2,TRBJ2-7,CASSDAGVMDEQYF,TGTGCCAGCAGTGATGCGGGAGTGATGGACGAGCAGTACTTC
TRBD1,once,TRBV6-1,TRBJ1-4,CASSFTGGTNEKLFF,TGTGCCAGCAGCTTTACAGGGGGCACTAATGAAAAACTGTTTTTT
NA,once,TRBV5-4,TRBJ1-2,CASSPDRNYGYTF,TGTGCCAGCAGCCCCGACAGGAACTATGGCTACACCTTC
TRBD2,NA,TRBV5-1,TRBJ2-3,CASSLGLAGGFADTQYF,TGCGCCAGCAGCTTGGGACTAGCGGGAGGGTTCGCAGATACGCAGTATTTT
NA,few,TRBV7-9,TRBJ1-6,CASSPLTGKISSYNSPLHF,TGTGCCAGCAGCCCGCTGACCGGGAAGATTAGCTCCTATAATTCACCCCTCCACTTT
TRBD2,NA,TRBV19,TRBJ2-1,CASTGWTSGSVSEQFF,TGTGCCAGTACAGGGTGGACTAGCGGGAGTGTTAGTGAGCAGTTCTTC
NA,NA,TRBV5-1,TRBJ2-5,CASSSQDVRETQYF,TGCGCCAGCAGCTCACAGGACGTCCGGGAGACCCAGTACTTC
NA,NA,TRBV7-8,TRBJ1-2,CASSHSRGYGYTF,TGTGCCAGCAGCCACTCGAGGGGGTATGGCTACACCTTC
NA,NA,TRBV11-2,TRBJ1-3,CASSRGASGNTIYF,TGTGCCAGCAGCCGAGGGGCCTCCGGGAACACCATATATTTT
NA,NA,TRBV19,TRBJ1-3,CASSGRDYSGNTIYF,TGTGCCAGTAGTGGACGGGATTACTCTGGAAACACCATATATTTT
TRBD2,NA,TRBV5-1,TRBJ2-7,CASSLGGGGSYEQYF,TGCGCCAGCAGCTTAGGCGGCGGGGGGTCCTACGAGCAGTACTTC